A single sample is the source of the 19 T cell receptor beta chains below, sequenced in a study of blood T cell repertoires in COVID-19. The protocol was immunoSEQ multiplex PCR, while the TCRdb copy is restricted to in-frame clones and leaves out a portion. The data contain around 210,000 clones, roughly nine tenths of them singletons. Sequenced input: peripheral blood. The receptors shown here come from a woman aged 70-85 years with acute or convalescent COVID-19.

The chain uses TRBV11-2 and TRBJ1-1; 7 nucleotides line up with TRBD1. Germline V gene data show CDR1 as SGHAT and CDR2 as FQNNGV. The CDR3 is made up of 14 amino acids. Germline trimming cut 4 bases from V and 8 bases from J; bases unmatched to any gene: 10. CDR3 amino acids: CASSSQGGGSEAFF. Here the CDR3 DNA reads TGTGCCAGCAGCTCCCAGGGGGGAGGTTCGGAAGCTTTCTTT.

The CDR3 sequence: CASRQGNEKLFF. CDR3 in DNA: TGCGCCAGCAGGCAGGGGAATGAAAAACTGTTTTTT. The chain carries TRBV10-2 and TRBJ1-4; D may be TRBD1 (6 bases). V lost 6 bases, J lost 5 bases, and 7 bases lay in between. Germline V gene sequence: CDR1 WSHSY, CDR2 SAAADI. This CDR3 is 12 amino acids long.

The gene calls are TRBV7-2 and TRBJ1-2; 9 positions match TRBD1. Losses at the gene ends were 5 bases for V and 4 bases for J; bases not matched to a gene: 5. The CDR3 is 14 amino acids. The germline V gene encodes CDR1 SGHTA and CDR2 FQGNSA. CDR3 sequence: CASSLQGASYGYTF. The CDR3 DNA sequence: TGTGCCAGCAGCCTACAGGGGGCGAGCTATGGCTACACCTTC.

This clone was seen only once. The genes are TRBV28 and TRBJ2-5; 10 bases align to TRBD2. The V gene end was trimmed by 3 bases and the J gene end by 5 bases; junction bases not matched to a gene: 12. The germline V gene encodes CDR1 MDHEN and CDR2 SYDVKM. The CDR3 spans 17 residues. The CDR3 DNA follows: TGTGCCAGCAGTTTCTTTCCCGCTAGCGGGAGTGGGGAGACCCAGTACTTC. This codes for CASSFFPASGSGETQYF.

V usage is TRBV28 and J usage is TRBJ2-2; tentative D call: TRBD2 (6 bases). Germline CDR1 and CDR2: MDHEN and SYDVKM. CDR3 length: 17 amino acids. Trimming shortened V by 7 bases and J by 4 bases, and 22 bases separated the two germline ends. CDR3 sequence reads: CASNTRGGVPSTGELFF. The CDR3 region has the DNA TGTGCCAGCAATACCCGCGGCGGGGTACCGAGCACCGGGGAGCTGTTTTTT.

The CDR3 region is CASSYSIHTPTDTQYF. The CDR3, as DNA: TGTGCCAGCAGTTACTCCATCCATACACCAACAGATACGCAGTATTTT. The rearrangement joins TRBV6-5 to TRBJ2-3; D remains unclear. The CDR3 has 16 amino acids. Trimming left V 0 bases short and J 3 bases short, with 13 bases between. Germline V CDR1 and CDR2: MNHEY, SVGAGI.

This clone has a handful of counts. The chain recombines TRBV12-3 or TRBV12-4 with TRBJ2-4; 7 bases are shared with TRBD1. The V gene end was trimmed by 5 bases and the J gene end by 15 bases; junction bases not matched to a gene: 7. The length of the CDR3 is 11 residues. The CDR3 sequence is CASSATGSAYF. For the CDR3, the DNA is TGTGCCAGCAGTGCGACAGGGTCTGCGTACTTC.

This clone was recorded a few times. The chain links TRBV7-8 to TRBJ1-1; D unresolved. The CDR3 is 13 residues long. V was trimmed by 0 bases and J by 2 bases, leaving 4 bases between them. Germline V gene data show CDR1 as SGHVS and CDR2 as FQNEAQ. DNA of the CDR3: TGTGCCAGCAGCTTAGCCAGAAACACTGAAGCTTTCTTT. It specifies CASSLARNTEAFF.

This chain links TRBV5-1 with TRBJ1-6; possibly TRBD1 for D (6 bases). Germline V gene sequence: CDR1 SGHRS, CDR2 YFSETQ. V was clipped by 0 bases and J by 0 bases, with 16 bases between them. This CDR3 has 19 residues. This CDR3 reads CASSLATGRGYSYNSPLHF. The DNA for the CDR3 is TGCGCCAGCAGCTTGGCCACAGGGAGGGGGTACTCCTATAATTCACCCCTCCACTTT.

This chain uses TRBV13 with TRBJ2-7; D is possibly TRBD2 (5 bases). Trimming pared 6 bases from V and 2 bases from J, leaving 11 bases between. Germline V lookup: CDR1 PRHDT, CDR2 FYEKMQ (reference sequence). CDR3 size: 13 residues. Written as DNA, the CDR3 is TGTGCCAGCAGGGACCCCGGGACCTACGAGCAGTACTTC. Its translation is CASRDPGTYEQYF.

This clone was detected once. V and J are TRBV28 and TRBJ1-1, with D perhaps TRBD1 (5 bases). The V and J ends lost 5 bases and 1 base respectively, with 11 bases between them. The CDR3 sequence is 14 residues long. Germline V gene sequence: CDR1 MDHEN, CDR2 SYDVKM. In DNA, the CDR3 is TGTGCCAGCAGTCTCGTCCAGGGGAACACTGAAGCTTTCTTT. It yields the protein CASSLVQGNTEAFF.

This chain connects TRBV5-1 to TRBJ1-2, with 9 bases identical to TRBD1. The CDR3 runs to 14 residues. J gave up 8 bases and V 6 bases, and 11 bases lay outside the gene matches. CDR1 and CDR2 (germline): SGHRS, YFSETQ. The CDR3 region is CASTRWGQGRGYTF. In nucleotides, the CDR3 is TGCGCCAGCACCCGGTGGGGACAGGGAAGAGGCTACACCTTC.

This clone appeared a few times. The V call is TRBV6-6, the J call TRBJ1-6, with 9 bases fitting TRBD1. The germline CDR1 and CDR2 sequences are MNHNY and SVGAGI (reference sequence). This CDR3 has 14 amino acids. Trimming cost V 6 bases and J 11 bases; bases outside gene matches: 8. The chain's CDR3 is CASSNRDRVAPLHF. The CDR3 DNA reads as TGTGCCAGCAGCAACCGGGACAGGGTGGCACCCCTCCACTTT.

This chain connects TRBV10-3 to TRBJ2-5, with TRBD2 matching over 7 bases. The germline gives CDR1 ENHRY, CDR2 SYGVKD. CDR3 length: 14 amino acids. The V and J ends lost 2 bases and 2 bases, in that order; junction bases with no gene match: 2. Written as DNA, the CDR3 is TGTGCCATCAGTGAGGGGCGGGGGCAAGAGACCCAGTACTTC. Its protein product is CAISEGRGQETQYF.

The J gene is TRBJ1-5, the V gene TRBV5-1; 7 bases agree with TRBD1. CDR1 is SGHRS and CDR2 is YFSETQ in the germline V gene. The J segment lost 7 bases and the V segment lost 2 bases, leaving 6 bases of the junction unmatched. This CDR3 comprises 14 residues. The chain's CDR3 is CASSFRQGGQPQHF. DNA for the CDR3: TGCGCCAGCAGCTTTAGACAGGGTGGGCAGCCCCAGCATTTT.

J is TRBJ2-3 and V is TRBV24-1, with 12 nucleotides matching TRBD2. V trimming: 4 bases; J trimming: 6 bases; junction bases outside the gene matches: 10. In germline, CDR1 is KGHDR, CDR2 SFDVKD. The CDR3 is 17 amino acids. The CDR3: CATSDFGLAGSRDTQYF. The CDR3 DNA sequence: TGTGCCACCAGTGACTTCGGACTAGCGGGATCAAGGGATACGCAGTATTTT.

This clone showed up just once. This chain uses TRBV24-1 with TRBJ1-5; D gene ambiguous. Trimming took 4 bases from V and 1 from J, leaving 13 bases between them. The CDR3 contains 16 residues. Germline V CDR1 and CDR2: KGHDR, SFDVKD. This CDR3 is CATSEAGVASNQPQHF. The CDR3 DNA sequence: TGTGCCACCAGTGAAGCGGGAGTGGCAAGCAATCAGCCCCAGCATTTT.

CDR3 nucleotides: TGTGCCAGCAGGGGGACAGGGAGGACTGAAGCTTTCTTT. Translation gives CASRGTGRTEAFF. The chain links TRBV6-5 to TRBJ1-1; TRBD1 matches 9 bases. Germline CDR1 and CDR2: MNHEY and SVGAGI. This CDR3 is built from 13 residues. J was trimmed by 5 bases and V by 6 bases; bases with no gene match: 4.

The chain is built from TRBV10-1 and TRBJ2-1, with TRBD2 matching over 11 bases. From germline, CDR1 is WNHNN and CDR2 SYGVQD (reference sequence). J lost 10 bases, V lost 4 bases, and 3 bases had no gene match. The CDR3 has 13 residues. The CDR3 loop is CASSGTSGREQFF. The CDR3 DNA is TGCGCCAGCAGTGGGACTAGCGGGCGGGAGCAGTTCTTC.